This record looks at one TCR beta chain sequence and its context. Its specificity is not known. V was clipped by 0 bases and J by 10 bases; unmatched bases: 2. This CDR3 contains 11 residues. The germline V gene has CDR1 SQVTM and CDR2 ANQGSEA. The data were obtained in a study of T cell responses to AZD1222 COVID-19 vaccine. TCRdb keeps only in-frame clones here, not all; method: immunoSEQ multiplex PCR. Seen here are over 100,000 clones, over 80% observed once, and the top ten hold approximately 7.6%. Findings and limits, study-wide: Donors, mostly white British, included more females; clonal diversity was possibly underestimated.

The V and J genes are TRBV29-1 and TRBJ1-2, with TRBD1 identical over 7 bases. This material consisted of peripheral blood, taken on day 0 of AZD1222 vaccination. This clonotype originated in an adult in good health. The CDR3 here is CSVEDGTDYTF. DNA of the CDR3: TGCAGCGTTGAAGATGGGACAGACTACACCTTC.